This TCR beta chain is from a study of OX40 agonist ivuxolimab in advanced cancers. Regarding the study as a whole: Relative to CD4+ cells, CD8+ T cells on average had more expanded clones.

As to this clone: The target antigen is unknown.

Trimming took 0 bases from V and 1 from J; bases not matched to a gene: 10. Germline CDR1 SGHDT, CDR2 YYEEEE. CDR3 length: 18 amino acids. Method: immunoSEQ multiplex PCR; TCRdb's copy keeps in-frame clones and lacks some. The sample lists 78,000 or so clones, about 89% seen once, with around 0.7% in the top ten. The chain carries TRBV5-6 and TRBJ2-4; 7 bases line up with TRBD1. This material consisted of CD4+ or CD8+ T cells sorted from blood, taken in a trial of the OX40 agonist ivuxolimab. The source of this sequence is an adult with an advanced solid tumor such as melanoma, head and neck, liver or kidney cancer. DNA of the CDR3: TGTGCCAGCAGCTTGGGCCCATCGAGGGGACAGGCCAAAAACATTCAGTACTTC. It is translated as CASSLGPSRGQAKNIQYF.